The table lists the clone carrying this T cell receptor beta chain with many counts. Time point reported: newly diagnosed GD, antithyroid drugs for less than 3 months. The TCR library was made from RNA extracted from PBMCs. This specimen belongs to a study of regulatory T cells in long-lasting Graves disease. The CDR3 extends over 14 amino acids. V was clipped by 4 bases and J by 2 bases, with 9 bases between them. Germline CDR1 LGHDT, CDR2 YNNKEL (reference sequence). HTBI primers from iRepertoire and Arm-PCR of CDR3 regions yielded the TCR beta libraries. From the multiplex PCR reads, TCRdb called clonotypes with MiXCR, one entry per CDR3 protein. The sample has 420,000 or so distinct CDR3 sequences, roughly 17% seen once; the top ten hold around a quarter. These same data were also listed under a study on T cells in Graves' hyperthyroidism and ophthalmopathy. That source notes: When the TCR CDR3 underwent first-round RT-PCR, the HTBI primer set was used. Prediction of ophthalmopathy progression came a median approximately 6.6 months pre-onset.

The J gene is TRBJ1-5, the V gene TRBV3-1; no clear D. Sequenced material: peripheral blood mononuclear cells (PBMCs), taken at new diagnosis, from a patient treated with antithyroid drugs. This clonotype was sampled from a young woman with Graves disease. The CDR3, as DNA: TGTGCCAGCAGCCGCGACAATGGCAATCAGCCCCAGCATTTT. Its translation is CASSRDNGNQPQHF. The complete variable domain, with remaining parts taken from reference TRBV3-1 and TRBJ1-5, reads DTAVSQTPKYLVTQMGNDKSIKCEQNLGHDTMYWYKQDSKKFLKIMFSYNNKELIINETVPNRFSPKSPDKAHLNLHINSLELGDSAVYFCASSRDNGNQPQHFGDGTRLSIL.